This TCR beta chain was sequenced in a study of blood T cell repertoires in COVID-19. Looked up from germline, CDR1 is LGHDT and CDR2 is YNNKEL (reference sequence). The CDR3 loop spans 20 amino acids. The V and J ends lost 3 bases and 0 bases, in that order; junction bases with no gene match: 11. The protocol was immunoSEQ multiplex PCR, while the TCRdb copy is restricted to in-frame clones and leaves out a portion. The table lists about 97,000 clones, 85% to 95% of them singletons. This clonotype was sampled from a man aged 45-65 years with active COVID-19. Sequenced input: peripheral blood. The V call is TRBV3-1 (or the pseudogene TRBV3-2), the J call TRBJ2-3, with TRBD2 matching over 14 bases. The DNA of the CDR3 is TGTGCCAGCAGCCAGACGGGACTAGCGGGAGTAGGGGCTAGCACAGATACGCAGTATTTT. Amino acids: CASSQTGLAGVGASTDTQYF.